A selection of T cell receptor beta chains follows, all from one sample in a study of blood T cell repertoires in COVID-19. The data were produced by immunoSEQ multiplex PCR, yet TCRdb's version contains in-frame clones alone and is incomplete. The data show about 120,000 clones, with 80% to 90% seen just once and 25% to 35% held by the top ten. The specimen sequenced was peripheral blood. Receptors originate from a man in his 70s with active or convalescent COVID-19. Both conserved end residues are part of each CDR3. A D gene is named only where the DNA matches it firmly. Clone size appears in some rows only: once, few, many, or a class for an expanded clone.

abundance	d_gene	v_gene	j_gene	CDR3aa	CDR3nt
-	TRBD2	TRBV15	TRBJ2-3	CATSRLAESTDTQYF	TGTGCCACCAGCAGACTAGCGGAAAGCACAGATACGCAGTATTTT
-	-	TRBV4-1	TRBJ1-1	CASSQHRSPVAEAFF	TGCGCCAGCAGCCAGCACAGGAGCCCCGTCGCTGAAGCTTTCTTT
-	-	TRBV7-2	TRBJ2-7	CASSLSGSSYEQYF	TGTGCCAGCAGCTTATCCGGGTCTTCCTACGAGCAGTACTTC
-	TRBD2	TRBV5-4	TRBJ2-7	CASSLEGLAPKQYF	TGTGCCAGCAGCTTGGAAGGACTAGCTCCCAAGCAGTACTTC
-	TRBD2	TRBV7-9	TRBJ2-3	CASSHTAGLGNTDTQYF	TGTGCCAGCAGCCACACGGCGGGACTAGGGAACACAGATACGCAGTATTTT
once	-	TRBV28	TRBJ1-6	CASIAESSYNSPLHF	TGTGCCAGCATCGCTGAGAGCTCCTATAATTCACCCCTCCACTTT
-	-	TRBV28	TRBJ1-2	CASNRRAGYTF	TGTGCCAGCAACCGCAGGGCGGGCTACACCTTC
-	-	TRBV7-2	TRBJ1-5	CASSLEPGAGQPQHF	TGTGCCAGCAGCTTAGAACCCGGTGCGGGACAGCCCCAGCATTTT
-	TRBD2	TRBV5-4	TRBJ2-1	CASSLEASGRAREQFF	TGTGCCAGCAGCTTGGAGGCTAGCGGGAGGGCGAGGGAGCAGTTCTTC
-	TRBD2	TRBV5-4	TRBJ2-7	CASSSGRSSYEQYF	TGTGCCAGCTCCAGCGGGAGGAGCTCCTACGAGCAGTACTTC
-	-	TRBV9	TRBJ2-2	CASSVGLGGAHTGELFF	TGTGCCAGCAGCGTAGGTCTTGGGGGGGCGCACACCGGGGAGCTGTTTTTT
-	-	TRBV19	TRBJ1-5	CATQTANQPQHF	TGTGCCACCCAGACAGCGAATCAGCCCCAGCATTTT
-	TRBD2	TRBV2	TRBJ2-7	CASSVGRTSGGEQYF	TGTGCCAGCAGTGTGGGCAGAACTAGCGGAGGCGAGCAGTACTTC
-	-	TRBV5-1	TRBJ2-1	CASSLVSGENEQFF	TGCGCCAGCAGCTTGGTGTCAGGGGAAAATGAGCAGTTCTTC
once	TRBD1	TRBV27	TRBJ2-7	CASSLTGAYEQYF	TGTGCCAGCAGTTTGACAGGGGCCTACGAGCAGTACTTC
-	TRBD2	TRBV6-6	TRBJ2-2	CASVKAGNTGELFF	TGTGCCAGCGTGAAAGCGGGAAACACCGGGGAGCTGTTTTTT
-	-	TRBV4-2	TRBJ2-1	CASSQDPGTRLEQFF	TGTGCCAGCAGCCAAGATCCGGGCACTAGACTCGAGCAGTTCTTC
-	-	TRBV18	TRBJ1-4	CASSPTATNEKLFF	TGTGCCAGCTCACCGACTGCAACTAATGAAAAACTGTTTTTT
few	-	TRBV25-1	TRBJ1-5	CASSAGFRNQPQHF	TGTGCCAGCAGTGCAGGGTTTCGCAATCAGCCCCAGCATTTT
-	TRBD2	TRBV19	TRBJ2-7	CASSLASGSLYYEQYF	TGTGCCAGTAGTTTAGCTAGCGGGAGTTTATACTACGAGCAGTACTTC
-	TRBD1	TRBV2	TRBJ1-5	CASSPGTGVNQPQHF	TGTGCCAGCAGCCCGGGGACAGGGGTCAATCAGCCCCAGCATTTT
-	TRBD1	TRBV5-1	TRBJ1-4	CASSPTGVNEKLFF	TGCGCCAGCAGCCCGACAGGGGTTAATGAAAAACTGTTTTTT
-	-	TRBV3-1/TRBV3-2	TRBJ2-1	CASSQSAPNEQFF	TGTGCCAGCAGCCAATCTGCGCCAAATGAGCAGTTCTTC
once	-	TRBV19	TRBJ1-5	CASRAGNVNQPQHF	TGTGCCAGTAGGGCGGGGAACGTCAATCAGCCCCAGCATTTT
once	TRBD1	TRBV12-3/TRBV12-4	TRBJ1-5	CASSQDRDQHF	TGTGCCAGCAGTCAGGACAGGGACCAGCATTTT
-	-	TRBV29-1	TRBJ2-5	CSAGAQGGETQYF	TGCAGCGCCGGGGCACAGGGTGGGGAGACCCAGTACTTC
-	TRBD2	TRBV30	TRBJ2-3	CAWIKLAGGDTQYF	TGTGCCTGGATCAAACTAGCGGGAGGAGATACGCAGTATTTT
-	-	TRBV5-4	TRBJ1-3	CASSFLLGAGSGNTIYF	TGTGCCAGCAGCTTCCTTTTGGGGGCTGGCTCTGGAAACACCATATATTTT
-	-	TRBV28	TRBJ1-2	CAAMQNYGYTF	TGTGCCGCAATGCAGAACTATGGCTACACCTTC
-	-	TRBV28	TRBJ2-4	CASSSFPGGNIQYF	TGTGCCAGCAGTTCCTTTCCCGGGGGAAACATTCAGTACTTC
-	TRBD2	TRBV30	TRBJ2-5	CAWVPGLADQETQYF	TGTGCCTGGGTCCCGGGACTAGCGGACCAAGAGACCCAGTACTTC
-	TRBD2	TRBV5-5	TRBJ2-5	CASSLSWLAGEGETQYF	TGTGCCAGCAGCTTGAGCTGGCTAGCGGGAGAGGGAGAGACCCAGTACTTC
-	TRBD1	TRBV19	TRBJ1-2	CASSIRFGTEDDGYTF	TGTGCCAGTAGTATTAGATTCGGGACAGAGGACGATGGCTACACCTTC
-	TRBD2	TRBV6-5	TRBJ2-5	CASSYEGPGGRETQYF	TGTGCCAGCAGTTACGAAGGCCCGGGAGGGAGGGAGACCCAGTACTTC
-	-	TRBV5-1	TRBJ1-5	CASRGEAGQPQHF	TGCGCCAGCAGAGGGGAAGCGGGTCAGCCCCAGCATTTT
-	-	TRBV12-3/TRBV12-4	TRBJ1-2	CASTPAGYGYTF	TGTGCCAGCACCCCCGCAGGGTATGGCTACACCTTC
-	-	TRBV5-1	TRBJ1-2	CASSLASGDYGYTF	TGCGCCAGCAGCTTGGCTTCAGGGGACTATGGCTACACCTTC
-	-	TRBV12-3/TRBV12-4	TRBJ2-1	CASGLGGGEQFF	TGTGCCAGCGGACTAGGGGGGGGTGAGCAGTTCTTC
-	-	TRBV18	TRBJ2-7	CASSPSLLQGHHEQYF	TGTGCCAGCTCACCATCGCTATTACAGGGACACCACGAGCAGTACTTC
once	TRBD1	TRBV24-1	TRBJ1-5	CATSGTGEQPQHF	TGTGCCACCAGCGGGACAGGGGAACAGCCCCAGCATTTT
few	TRBD1	TRBV6-5	TRBJ2-7	CASSYSGTGIDEQYF	TGTGCCAGCAGTTACTCGGGGACAGGGATCGACGAGCAGTACTTC
-	-	TRBV19	TRBJ2-1	CASMGDISYNEQFF	TGTGCCAGTATGGGTGACATCTCCTACAATGAGCAGTTCTTC
-	TRBD1	TRBV12-3/TRBV12-4	TRBJ1-1	CASSQGVTEAFF	TGTGCCAGCAGTCAGGGGGTTACTGAAGCTTTCTTT
-	-	TRBV7-9	TRBJ1-4	CASSFSGTNEKLFF	TGTGCCAGCAGCTTTTCAGGGACTAATGAAAAACTGTTTTTT
-	TRBD2	TRBV30	TRBJ2-1	CAWDRLAGSYNEQFF	TGTGCCTGGGACCGACTAGCGGGCTCGTACAATGAGCAGTTCTTC
-	TRBD1	TRBV3-1/TRBV3-2	TRBJ2-7	CASSEVKTRDSFHEQYF	TGTGCCAGCAGCGAAGTAAAGACCCGGGACAGTTTCCACGAGCAGTACTTC
-	TRBD1	TRBV7-2	TRBJ1-1	CASSPLGGTGTEAFF	TGTGCCAGCAGCCCCTTGGGGGGGACAGGTACTGAAGCTTTCTTT
-	-	TRBV9	TRBJ1-1	CASTAGLNTEAFF	TGTGCCAGCACCGCGGGCCTGAACACTGAAGCTTTCTTT
-	-	TRBV5-8	TRBJ1-5	CASSLYHGNQPQHF	TGTGCCAGCAGCCTCTACCATGGCAATCAGCCCCAGCATTTT
-	TRBD1	TRBV10-3	TRBJ2-7	CAITSDREVYEQYF	TGTGCCATCACTTCGGACAGGGAGGTCTACGAGCAGTACTTC
-	TRBD1	TRBV29-1	TRBJ1-1	CSVVSTGENTEAFF	TGCAGCGTTGTCTCGACAGGGGAGAACACTGAAGCTTTCTTT
-	TRBD1	TRBV19	TRBJ2-7	CASSPSDRGLREQYF	TGTGCCAGTAGTCCTTCGGACAGGGGGCTCCGCGAGCAGTACTTC
-	-	TRBV3-1/TRBV3-2	TRBJ1-1	CASSQVGGNTEAFF	TGTGCCAGCAGCCAAGTTGGAGGGAACACTGAAGCTTTCTTT
-	TRBD2	TRBV5-4	TRBJ2-1	CASSLAGGVSYNEQFF	TGTGCCAGCAGCTTGGCGGGGGGGGTGAGCTACAATGAGCAGTTCTTC